This TCR beta chain was documented in a study of shared clonotypes between healthy human individuals. Findings and limits, study-wide: Of the naive CD4 clonotypes, around 5% were shared across a few donors. Clonotype sharing among donors, it was expected, would be affected by sequencing depth.

Genomic DNA of every subset was divided equally among multiple immunoSEQ plates. Produced via immunoSEQ multiplex PCR; TCRdb's table is partial and in-frame only. The sample yields 2 million to 3 million clones, approximately 90% seen once. The germline V gene has CDR1 SGHTA and CDR2 FQGNSA. CDR3 length: 15 residues. The ends were cut back, 1 base at V and 0 bases at J, with 9 bases in the middle. Memory CD4+ cells were the fraction left after CD45RA+ naive selection. For this clone: Its specificity is not known.

The chain uses TRBV7-2 and TRBJ1-1; D uncertain. The sample consisted of naive CD4+ T cells sorted from blood. Sample subset: CD45RA+ positively selected. This clonotype originated in a man in his late teens or twenties in good health. The CDR3 nucleotides read TGTGCCAGCAGCTTAGGGAGGACTGTGAACACTGAAGCTTTCTTT. Its protein is CASSLGRTVNTEAFF.